This entry describes one T cell receptor (beta chain). This clonotype was seen a few times. This clone's antigen is unknown. One base away there is no much larger clone; base qualities are not given. High-throughput TCR beta sequencing profiled peripheral blood CD8+ and CD4+ T cells from healthy donors, Susac syndrome patients and multiple sclerosis patients. The Susac syndrome patients fulfilled recently defined diagnostic criteria for definite or probable disease. Bulk CD8+ and CD4+ T cells were purified by magnetic negative isolation, while CD8+ TEMRA cells were enriched using FACS. Blood was collected in EDTA tubes and processed within 24 hours, with PBMCs isolated through density gradient centrifugation. PBMCs intended for TCR sequencing were frozen in liquid nitrogen and were later thawed in a 37 degrees C water bath. The sorted or isolated CD4+, CD8+ and CD8+ TEMRA cells had a purity of 90% or higher.

RNA was extracted using the RNeasy kit, and roughly 0.5 to 1 microgram was reverse transcribed with random hexamers. The immunoSEQ multiplex PCR assay, covering 54 Vbeta and 13 Jbeta segments, was used to amplify TCR beta CDR3 regions. PCR amplification bias was corrected by using a synthetic template baseline for primer optimization and computational correction. Per the source publication's procedure: Reads were annotated to V, D and J genes per IMGT and analyzed with immunoSEQ Analyzer, keeping only productive sequences. Clonality was calculated as one minus the Shannon entropy normalized by log2 of the number of productive unique sequences. Public and private clones were assessed among the 100 most prevalent clones of each patient and control. Clones were defined as Susac-specific if absent from the healthy and MS cohorts, from 900 to 1,300 published viral clones and from other ImmuneACCESS disease sequences. TCRdb reprocessing: public reads trimmed at Q25 with fastp, clones called with MiXCR, in-frame beta chains kept. One record per CDR3 amino acid sequence lists the most common genes and DNA. The V and J calls here are based on TCRdb, not the publication. The sample has fewer than 140,000 distinct CDR3 sequences on record, 94% of them singletons. Jointly, the top ten make up around 0.41% of the sample.

These data are taken from a study of CD8 T cells in Susac syndrome (dated by TCRdb to between 2019 and 2020). About the investigation overall: Of the Susac syndrome patients who were sequenced, roughly 8 were in clinical remission while more than five had clinically active disease. At blood withdrawal, Susac syndrome patients were therapy-naive, treated with corticosteroids (with IVIg additionally given to some), or treated with IVIg alone. Clonality of the CD8+ T cell repertoire was compared between eleven to twelve healthy donors, 14 Susac syndrome patients and some 15 multiple sclerosis patients. Repertoire sequencing was used to test whether CD8+ T cell activation and differentiation in Susac syndrome was antigen driven. Overall results and qualifications from the work: Susac syndrome CD8+ repertoires showed clonal expansion, highest in CD8+ TEMRA cells and greater in clinically active than remitting patients. About 15 Susac-specific public clones were identified in the total CD8+ repertoire, and four or five Susac-specific public clones were identified in the CD8+ TEMRA repertoire. The TCR sequencing and HLA analysis was acknowledged to have included a relatively small number of individuals.

The CDR3 covers 15 residues, taking in both the cysteine and the phenylalanine. Left in the record is the CDR3 DNA by itself, 45 bases read in frame from the first base. V drops 5 bases and J drops 0 bases, leaving 11 bases in between. Looking up the germline V gene (reference sequence) yields CDR1 LNHDA and CDR2 SQIVND. The sequencing sample was made of CD8+ T cells from PBMCs. This receptor was obtained from a human donor with Susac syndrome. The sequence links TRBV19 to TRBJ2-1; the D element might be TRBD1 or TRBD2, as each aligns at 5 bases. The nucleotides read TGTGCCAGTAGTTTAGCAGGGAGCTCCTACAATGAGCAGTTCTTC. It specifies CASSLAGSSYNEQFF.